This T cell receptor (beta chain) was obtained from a study of blood T cell repertoires in COVID-19. In the study overall: Sources were T cells, B-cell-depleted T cells, or PBMCs; the material itself was cDNA or gDNA.

Sequencing was performed with immunoSEQ multiplex PCR; in TCRdb, only in-frame clones are kept and a portion is missing. The table lists tens of thousands of clones, around 82% of them singletons, with more than 2.5% in the top ten. The CDR3 is made up of 15 amino acids. Germline assignment: CDR1 GTSNPN and CDR2 SVGIG (reference sequence). V gave up 4 bases and J gave up 4 bases; unmatched junction bases: 9. Material for sequencing was peripheral blood. This clonotype originated in an older woman with acute or convalescent COVID-19. J is TRBJ2-3 and V is TRBV30, with 9 bases that match TRBD2. The CDR3 bases are TGTGCCTGGACACCCCCGGCGGGAGGGCCAGATACGCAGTATTTT. As protein: CAWTPPAGGPDTQYF.